This paragraph reports one T cell receptor (beta chain). The data were obtained in a study of shared clonotypes between healthy human individuals. The unsorted samples had around 100 million PBMCs used for genomic DNA. Each unsorted PBMC replicate got 300 ng genomic DNA, tens of thousands of genomes. Original processing notes: Junction-only immunoSEQ sequences carried no quality scores, so filtering differed. The data were produced by immunoSEQ multiplex PCR, yet TCRdb's version contains in-frame clones alone and is incomplete. The D gene and trimming were derived from the DNA, and the V and J assignments and clone size from that table. The repertoire consists of approximately 480,000 clones, with over 75% occurring once and the leading ten covering around 13%. Sequencing input: PBMCs. The TCR was taken from a woman between 40 and 50 years old in good health. Some clones in this sample may be carry-over from other donors' samples.

CDR3 coding DNA: TGTGCCAGCAGCTTTAGCGGGAGTAAGGTCGAGCAGTACTTC. This codes for CASSFSGSKVEQYF. This chain joins TRBV5-6 and TRBJ2-7; TRBD2 aligns across 9 bases. The V and J ends lost 2 bases and 6 bases, in that order; junction bases with no gene match: 6. CDR3 length equals 14 residues. In germline, CDR1 is SGHDT, CDR2 YYEEEE.